The rows below give T cell receptor beta chains drawn from one sample of a study of T cell responses to AZD1222 COVID-19 vaccine. Sequenced by immunoSEQ multiplex PCR; TCRdb stores in-frame clones only, minus some. The data contain about 200,000 clones, approximately 93% of them seen just once; the ten biggest clones take up approximately 1%. The sequences come from peripheral blood, collected 28 days after the second AZD1222 dose. These TCRs come from an adult who received the AZD1222 COVID-19 vaccine. The CDR3 runs from the conserved cysteine through the conserved F or W.

v_gene: TRBV6-5
j_gene: TRBJ2-7
CDR3aa: CASSPTGGFSYEQYF

v_gene: TRBV6-4
j_gene: TRBJ2-2
CDR3aa: CASSDSAGNTGELFF

v_gene: TRBV6-6
j_gene: TRBJ1-5
CDR3aa: CASSPPATGNSNQPQHF

v_gene: TRBV10-3
j_gene: TRBJ1-5
CDR3aa: CATGGELSNQPQHF

v_gene: TRBV7-3
j_gene: TRBJ1-2
CDR3aa: CASSLPQGRYGYTF

v_gene: TRBV5-1
j_gene: TRBJ1-6
CDR3aa: CASSPGGGSYNSPLHF

v_gene: TRBV2
j_gene: TRBJ1-5
CDR3aa: CASRRDQPQHF

v_gene: TRBV7-3
j_gene: TRBJ2-3
CDR3aa: CASSLDAAFTDTQYF

v_gene: TRBV7-7
j_gene: TRBJ1-5
CDR3aa: CASSPFGEYSNQPQHF

v_gene: TRBV30
j_gene: TRBJ2-2
CDR3aa: CARPRAGGNTGELFF

v_gene: TRBV25-1
j_gene: TRBJ1-3
CDR3aa: CASRDGAGNTIYF

v_gene: TRBV4-1
j_gene: TRBJ1-6
CDR3aa: CASSHNRDRSSPLHF

v_gene: TRBV12-3/TRBV12-4
j_gene: TRBJ1-2
CDR3aa: CASSFQSNYGYTF

v_gene: TRBV15
j_gene: TRBJ1-5
CDR3aa: CATGYPGQGFNQPQHF

v_gene: TRBV7-9
j_gene: TRBJ1-5
CDR3aa: CASSADRERSQPQHF

v_gene: TRBV5-4
j_gene: TRBJ1-1
CDR3aa: CASSPGGIGNTEAFF

v_gene: TRBV9
j_gene: TRBJ1-1
CDR3aa: CASSPDGSGAFF

v_gene: TRBV7-2
j_gene: TRBJ1-2
CDR3aa: CASSLSWTGGNYGYTF

v_gene: TRBV5-1
j_gene: TRBJ1-4
CDR3aa: CASSSGPISTNEKLFF

v_gene: TRBV10-2
j_gene: TRBJ2-7
CDR3aa: CASSERPDYEQYF

v_gene: TRBV4-3
j_gene: TRBJ1-5
CDR3aa: CASSQSHRGLPQPQHF

v_gene: TRBV19
j_gene: TRBJ2-1
CDR3aa: CASSIGTSGYNEQFF

v_gene: TRBV3-1/TRBV3-2
j_gene: TRBJ2-7
CDR3aa: CASSQVLAGGREQYF

v_gene: TRBV7-8
j_gene: TRBJ1-2
CDR3aa: CASSLVEADYGYTF

v_gene: TRBV19
j_gene: TRBJ2-7
CDR3aa: CASSIWGSSYEQYF

v_gene: TRBV2
j_gene: TRBJ2-3
CDR3aa: CASRATGVGTDTQYF

v_gene: TRBV2
j_gene: TRBJ1-6
CDR3aa: CASSELDRGASPLHF

v_gene: TRBV7-9
j_gene: TRBJ1-5
CDR3aa: CASSSGGNQPQHF